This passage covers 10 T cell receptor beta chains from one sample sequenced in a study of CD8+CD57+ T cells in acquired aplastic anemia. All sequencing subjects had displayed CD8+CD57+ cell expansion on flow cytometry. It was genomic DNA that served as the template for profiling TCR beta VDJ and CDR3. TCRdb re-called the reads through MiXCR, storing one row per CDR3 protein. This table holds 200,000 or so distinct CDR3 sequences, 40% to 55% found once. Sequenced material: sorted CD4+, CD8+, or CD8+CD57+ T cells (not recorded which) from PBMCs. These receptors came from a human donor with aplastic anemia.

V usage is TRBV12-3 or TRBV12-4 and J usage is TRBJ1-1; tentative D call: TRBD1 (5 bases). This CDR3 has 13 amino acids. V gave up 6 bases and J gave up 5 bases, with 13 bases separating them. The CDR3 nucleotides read TGTGCCAGCAGCTCACAGTGGGGGACTGAAGCTTTCTTT. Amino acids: CASSSQWGTEAFF.

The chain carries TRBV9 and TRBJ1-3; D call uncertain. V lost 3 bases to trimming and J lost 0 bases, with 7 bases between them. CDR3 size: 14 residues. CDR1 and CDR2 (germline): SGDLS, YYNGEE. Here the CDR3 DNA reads TGTGCCAGCAGCGCCCGGAGCTCTGGAAACACCATATATTTT. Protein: CASSARSSGNTIYF.

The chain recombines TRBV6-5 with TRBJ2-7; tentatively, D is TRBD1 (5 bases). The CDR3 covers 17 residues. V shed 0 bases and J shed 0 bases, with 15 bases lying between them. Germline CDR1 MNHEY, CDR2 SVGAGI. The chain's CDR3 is CASSYSRTRTSSYEQYF. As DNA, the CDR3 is TGTGCCAGCAGTTACTCGAGGACCCGGACAAGCTCCTACGAGCAGTACTTC.

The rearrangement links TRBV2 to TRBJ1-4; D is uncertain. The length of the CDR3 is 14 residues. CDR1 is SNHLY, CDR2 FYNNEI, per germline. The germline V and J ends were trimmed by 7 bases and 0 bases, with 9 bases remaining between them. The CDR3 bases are TGTGCCAGCAAGCAGCAACCAACTAATGAAAAACTGTTTTTT. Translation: CASKQQPTNEKLFF.

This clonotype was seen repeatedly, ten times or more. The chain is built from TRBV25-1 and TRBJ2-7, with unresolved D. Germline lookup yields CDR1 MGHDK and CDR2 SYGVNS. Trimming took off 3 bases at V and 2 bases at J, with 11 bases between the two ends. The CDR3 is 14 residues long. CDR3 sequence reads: CASSDSGGPYEQYF. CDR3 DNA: TGTGCCAGCAGTGATTCAGGCGGTCCCTACGAGCAGTACTTC.

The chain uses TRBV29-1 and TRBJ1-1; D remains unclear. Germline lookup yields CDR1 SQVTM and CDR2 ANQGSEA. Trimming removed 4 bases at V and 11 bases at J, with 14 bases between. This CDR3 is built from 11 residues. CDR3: CSVVPSGDAFF. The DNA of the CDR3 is TGCAGCGTTGTGCCCAGCGGGGATGCTTTCTTT.

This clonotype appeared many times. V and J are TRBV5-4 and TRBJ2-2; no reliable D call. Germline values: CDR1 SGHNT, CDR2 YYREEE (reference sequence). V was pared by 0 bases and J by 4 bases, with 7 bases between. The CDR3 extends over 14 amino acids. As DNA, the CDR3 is TGTGCCAGCAGCTTGGGCATTGGCACCGGGGAGCTGTTTTTT. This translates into CASSLGIGTGELFF.

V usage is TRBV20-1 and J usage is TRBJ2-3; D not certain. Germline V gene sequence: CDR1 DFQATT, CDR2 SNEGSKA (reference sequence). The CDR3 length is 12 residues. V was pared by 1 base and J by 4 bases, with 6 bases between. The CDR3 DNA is TGCAGTGCTAGAGGGGTTTCAGATACGCAGTATTTT. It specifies CSARGVSDTQYF.

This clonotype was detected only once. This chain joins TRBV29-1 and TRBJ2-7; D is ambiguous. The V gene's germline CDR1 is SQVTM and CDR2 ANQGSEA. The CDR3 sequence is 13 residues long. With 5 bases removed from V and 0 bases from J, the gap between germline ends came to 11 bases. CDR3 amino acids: CSVRNTGSYEQYF. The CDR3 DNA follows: TGCAGCGTTCGAAATACGGGCTCCTACGAGCAGTACTTC.

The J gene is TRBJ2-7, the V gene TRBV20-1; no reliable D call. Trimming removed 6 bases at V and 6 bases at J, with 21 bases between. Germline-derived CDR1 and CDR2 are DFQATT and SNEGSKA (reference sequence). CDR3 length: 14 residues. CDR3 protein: CSAKTTFEPGEQYF. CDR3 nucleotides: TGCAGTGCGAAAACCACCTTTGAGCCTGGCGAGCAGTACTTC.